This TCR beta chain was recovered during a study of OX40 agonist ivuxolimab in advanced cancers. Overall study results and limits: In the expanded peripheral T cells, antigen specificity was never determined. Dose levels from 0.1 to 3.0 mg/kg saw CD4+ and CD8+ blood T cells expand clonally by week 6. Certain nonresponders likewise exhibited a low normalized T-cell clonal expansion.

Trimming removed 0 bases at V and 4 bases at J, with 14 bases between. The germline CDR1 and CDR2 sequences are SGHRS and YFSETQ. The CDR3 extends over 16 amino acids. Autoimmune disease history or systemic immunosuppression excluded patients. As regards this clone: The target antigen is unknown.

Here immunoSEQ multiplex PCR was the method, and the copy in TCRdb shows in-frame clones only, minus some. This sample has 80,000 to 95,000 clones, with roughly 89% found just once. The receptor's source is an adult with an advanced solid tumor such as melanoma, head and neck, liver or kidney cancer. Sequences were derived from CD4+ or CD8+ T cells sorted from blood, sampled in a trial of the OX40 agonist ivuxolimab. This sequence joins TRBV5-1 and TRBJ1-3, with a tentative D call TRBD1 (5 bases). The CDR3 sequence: CASSLVDSAAGNTIYF. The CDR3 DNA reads TGCGCCAGCAGCTTGGTCGACAGTGCAGCGGGAAACACCATATATTTT. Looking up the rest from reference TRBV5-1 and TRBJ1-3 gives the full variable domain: KAGVTQTPRYLIKTRGQQVTLSCSPISGHRSVSWYQQTPGQGLQFLFEYFSETQRNKGNFPGRFSGRQFSNSRSEMNVSTLELGDSALYLCASSLVDSAAGNTIYFGEGSWLTVV.